These 5 T cell receptor beta chains were all obtained from the same sample, sequenced in a study of blood T cells in healthy people across ages. For the second PCR, which ran for about 6 to 11 cycles, a sample-barcoded 5' primer and a J-beta primer mix were used. Via MiXCR, TCRdb re-called the 5' RACE reads, giving one row per CDR3 protein. The sample lists about 1.8 million distinct CDR3 sequences; 49% were seen once. The sequenced sample was blood. The receptors here all came from a woman aged 35 to 49 in good health.

The V call is TRBV25-1, the J call TRBJ2-1; TRBD2 is a possible D gene (5 bases). The germline V gene has CDR1 MGHDK and CDR2 SYGVNS. V was pared by 4 bases and J by 0 bases, with 19 bases between. The CDR3 sequence is 18 residues long. The chain's CDR3 is CASSGLEAVKNSYNEQFF. In DNA form, the CDR3 reads TGTGCCAGCAGTGGACTTGAAGCGGTAAAAAACTCCTACAATGAGCAGTTCTTC. Filled out from reference TRBV25-1 and TRBJ2-1, the complete variable domain reads EADIYQTPRYLVIGTGKKITLECSQTMGHDKMYWYQQDPGMELHLIHYSYGVNSTEKGDLSSESTVSRIRTEHFPLTLESARPSHTSQYLCASSGLEAVKNSYNEQFFGPGTRLTVL.

The rearrangement joins TRBV29-1 to TRBJ2-3; 10 bases line up with TRBD2. The V and J ends lost 7 bases and 6 bases, in that order; junction bases with no gene match: 10. The germline gives CDR1 SQVTM, CDR2 ANQGSEA. The CDR3 runs to 14 residues. The DNA for the CDR3 is TGCAGCGCTGGGACTAGCGCGAAGTTGGATACGCAGTATTTT. Translated, it gives CSAGTSAKLDTQYF.

V and J are TRBV5-1 and TRBJ2-7; 7 bases are a match to TRBD1. Trimming at V came to 6 bases and at J to 0 bases, leaving 9 bases not matched to a gene. This CDR3 comprises 15 residues. Germline loops: CDR1 SGHRS, CDR2 YFSETQ. CDR3 bases: TGCGCCAGCACTAGAGGGACAGAAGTCTCCTACGAGCAGTACTTC. It specifies CASTRGTEVSYEQYF.

In this sample, this clonotype turned up a few times. This chain joins TRBV4-2 and TRBJ2-7; 8 bases agree with TRBD1. Trimming removed 1 base from V and 0 bases from J; junction bases left unmatched: 5. The CDR3 length is 16 residues. Germline CDR1 reads LGHNA; CDR2 reads YNFKEQ. The CDR3 DNA follows: TGTGCCAGCAGCCAAGGAGGGACAGGCGTCTCCTACGAGCAGTACTTC. Protein: CASSQGGTGVSYEQYF.

Turning to this clonotype: An end of the junction does not agree with germline; a read error may underlie this. The DNA of the CDR3 is TGTGCCGGCAGCTTAGAGCGGGGGCTAATAAACTATGGCTACACCTTC. It yields the protein CAGSLERGLINYGYTF. This chain joins TRBV7-2 and TRBJ1-2, with D maybe TRBD1 (6 bases). Looked up from germline, CDR1 is SGHTA and CDR2 is FQGNSA. The CDR3 extends over 16 amino acids. Full variable domain (rest looked up from reference TRBV7-2 and TRBJ1-2): GAGVSQSPSNKVTEKGKDVELRCDPISGHTALYWYRQSLGQGLEFLIYFQGNSAPDKSGLPSDRFSAERTGGSVSTLTIQRTQQEDSAVYLCAGSLERGLINYGYTFGSGTRLTVV.